A single T cell receptor beta chain is shown here with its context. Its binding antigen is unknown. No base quality values were provided; no much bigger clone lies one nucleotide off. From the cysteine up to the phenylalanine, the CDR3 has a length of 15 residues. Of the read, only the CDR3 DNA is kept; its 45 bases are in frame from base 1. V and J lose 0 bases and 2 bases, and a span of 11 bases separates them. CDR1 MNHEY and CDR2 SVGAGI were looked up in the germline V gene. TCRbeta CDR3 regions were amplified from genomic DNA using the immunoSEQ Assay, a bias-controlled multiplex PCR. The source study handled its data this way. Nucleated cell counts per sample were estimated from amplification of reference gene primers within the assay. To quantify the absolute abundance of each unique TCRbeta CDR3 rearrangement, sequence reads were collapsed and filtered. For each sample, productive Simpson clonality was calculated as the square root of Simpson's diversity index across productive rearrangements. This is the immuneACCESS table as TCRdb keeps it, with only in-frame sequences that have V and J called. A part of the clones is gone; compared with another copy, unresolved V genes explain less than half, and the rest is unexplained. Clone size and V and J calls were adopted from that table, with D and trimming inferred from the DNA. A total of 490,000 or so clones appear in this sample, around 89% of them only once. The ten largest account for less than 2% of the sample.

This sample is part of a study of blood T cell repertoires in COVID-19 (dated by TCRdb to about 2020). Background on the whole study: Samples covering the acute and convalescent phases of COVID-19 were provided by collaborators in the United States, Italy and Spain. Subjects who had been exposed to COVID-19, were actively infected with it, or had recovered from it provided the deeply sampled blood TCRbeta repertoires that made up the dataset. Sample metadata almost always included a de-identified subject ID, COVID-19 status, age in years and sex. The material from the prospective study consisted of cDNA or gDNA derived from T cells, B-cell-depleted T cells, or PBMCs. HLA class I and class II types, where available, came from metadata supplied by the sample provider rather than from assay-based typing. Samples were obtained from the ongoing ImmuneRACE study (first 160 participants) and from approximately 1,200 subjects provided by 6 global collaborators. The repertoires were released in a freely available public database meant as a resource for research on the immune response to SARS-CoV-2.

Beyond this particular receptor, the publication reports: The quantity of clinical and demographic metadata differed by source and by participant and was supplied without curation.

Participants in the prospective study were enrolled through a virtual design, were aged about 18 to 89 years, and lived in about two dozen United States geographic areas. Cohort assignment in the prospective study relied on participant-reported clinical history from a screening survey and a study questionnaire. Recovered participants in ImmuneRACE Cohort 3 were defined by two consecutive negative NP/OP PCR tests, clearance by a healthcare professional, or resolution of symptoms. In the prospective study, whole blood, serum and a nasopharyngeal or oropharyngeal swab were collected from each participant by mobile phlebotomists. Additional blood draws and questionnaires over an approximately two-month period could optionally be provided by prospective study participants. Before DNA extraction, blood samples from the prospective study were shipped at room temperature or frozen.

The chain couples TRBV6-5 to TRBJ2-7, with a weak D call of TRBD1 (5 bases match). The receptor's source is a middle-aged woman who had recovered from COVID-19. Sequencing was performed on PBMCs or T cells enriched from blood (not recorded which). The CDR3 protein sequence reads: CASSYSPTATYEQYF. The nucleotide sequence reads TGTGCCAGCAGTTACTCCCCGACAGCTACCTACGAGCAGTACTTC.